This TCR beta chain was documented in a study of T cell responses to AZD1222 COVID-19 vaccine. Some clones are missing from TCRdb's copy, which holds only in-frame ones; the method was immunoSEQ multiplex PCR. The table lists tens of thousands of clones, roughly 83% of them singletons, with roughly 9.4% in the top ten. The sequencing used peripheral blood, collected on day 0 of AZD1222 vaccination. The clonotype comes from an adult in good health.

The CDR3 reads CASSAPLQGLADTQYF. CDR3 DNA sequence: TGCGCCAGCAGCGCACCCCTACAGGGTCTTGCAGATACGCAGTATTTT. This chain connects TRBV5-1 to TRBJ2-3, with TRBD1 as a possible D gene (6 bases). Germline loops: CDR1 SGHRS, CDR2 YFSETQ. Trimming removed 4 bases from V and 4 bases from J, with 19 bases in between. This CDR3 contains 16 residues.